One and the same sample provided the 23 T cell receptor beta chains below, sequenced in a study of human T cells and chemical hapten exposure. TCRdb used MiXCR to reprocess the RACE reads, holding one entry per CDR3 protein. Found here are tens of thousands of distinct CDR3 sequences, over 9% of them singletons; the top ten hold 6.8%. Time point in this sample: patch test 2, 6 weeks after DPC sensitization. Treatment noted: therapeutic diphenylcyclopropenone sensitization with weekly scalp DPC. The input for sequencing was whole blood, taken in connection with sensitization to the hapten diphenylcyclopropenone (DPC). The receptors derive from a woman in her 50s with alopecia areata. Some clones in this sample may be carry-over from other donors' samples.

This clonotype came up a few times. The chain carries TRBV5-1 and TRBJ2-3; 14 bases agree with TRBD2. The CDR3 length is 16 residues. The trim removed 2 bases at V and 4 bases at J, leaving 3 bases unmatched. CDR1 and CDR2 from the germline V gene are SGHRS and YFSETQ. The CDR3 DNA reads TGCGCCAGCAGCTTCGGACTAGCGGGAGGTTCAGATACGCAGTATTTT. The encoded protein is CASSFGLAGGSDTQYF.

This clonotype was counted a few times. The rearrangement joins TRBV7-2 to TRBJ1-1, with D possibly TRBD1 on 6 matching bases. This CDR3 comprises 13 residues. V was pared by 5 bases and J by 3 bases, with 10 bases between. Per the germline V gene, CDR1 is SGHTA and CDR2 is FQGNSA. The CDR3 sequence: CASSRQGYTEAFF. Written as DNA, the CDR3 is TGTGCCAGCAGCAGGCAGGGGTACACTGAAGCTTTCTTT.

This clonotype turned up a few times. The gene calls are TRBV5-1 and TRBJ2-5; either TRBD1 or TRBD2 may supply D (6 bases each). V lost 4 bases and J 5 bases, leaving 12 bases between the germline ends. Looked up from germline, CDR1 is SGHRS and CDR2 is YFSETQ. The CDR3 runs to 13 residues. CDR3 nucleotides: TGCGCCAGCAGCCTGGAGGGGGTGGAGACCCAGTACTTC. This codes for CASSLEGVETQYF.

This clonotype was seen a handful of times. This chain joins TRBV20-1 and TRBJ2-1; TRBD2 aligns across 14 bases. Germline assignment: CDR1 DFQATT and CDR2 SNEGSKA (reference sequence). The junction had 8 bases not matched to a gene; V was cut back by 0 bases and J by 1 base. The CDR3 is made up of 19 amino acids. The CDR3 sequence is CSARDYGTSGSRSYNEQFF. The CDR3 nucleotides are TGCAGTGCTAGAGATTACGGGACTAGCGGGAGTAGGTCCTACAATGAGCAGTTCTTC.

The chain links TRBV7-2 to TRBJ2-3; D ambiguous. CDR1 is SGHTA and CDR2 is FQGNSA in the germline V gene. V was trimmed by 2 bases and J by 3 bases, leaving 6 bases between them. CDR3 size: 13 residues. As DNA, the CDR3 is TGTGCCAGCAGCTTACCCTCGACAGATACGCAGTATTTT. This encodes CASSLPSTDTQYF.

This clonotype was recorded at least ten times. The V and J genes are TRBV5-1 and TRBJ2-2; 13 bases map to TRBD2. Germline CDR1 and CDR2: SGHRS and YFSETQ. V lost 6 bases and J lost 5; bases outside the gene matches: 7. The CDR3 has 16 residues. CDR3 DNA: TGCGCCAGCACGCTCTTACTAGCGGGAGGGACCGGGGAGCTGTTTTTT. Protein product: CASTLLLAGGTGELFF.

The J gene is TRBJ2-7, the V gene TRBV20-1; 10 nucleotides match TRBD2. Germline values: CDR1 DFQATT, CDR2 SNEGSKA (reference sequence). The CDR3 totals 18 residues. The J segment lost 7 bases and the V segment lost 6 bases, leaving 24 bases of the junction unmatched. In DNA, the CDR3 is TGCAGTGCCCAAGGACTAGCGGATACGTTAAGGGGGAGTAGGGAGCAGTACTTC. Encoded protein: CSAQGLADTLRGSREQYF.

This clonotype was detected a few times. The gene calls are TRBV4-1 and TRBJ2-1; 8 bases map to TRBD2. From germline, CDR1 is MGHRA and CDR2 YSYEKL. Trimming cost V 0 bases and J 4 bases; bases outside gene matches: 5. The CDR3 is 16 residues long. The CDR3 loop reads CASSQDEGGGYNEQFF. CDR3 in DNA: TGCGCCAGCAGCCAAGACGAGGGCGGGGGGTACAATGAGCAGTTCTTC.

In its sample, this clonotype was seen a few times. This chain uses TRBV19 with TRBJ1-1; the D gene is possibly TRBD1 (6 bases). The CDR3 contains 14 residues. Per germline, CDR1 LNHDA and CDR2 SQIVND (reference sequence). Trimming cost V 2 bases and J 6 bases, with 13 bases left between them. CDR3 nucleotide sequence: TGTGCCAGTAGTATATCGACAGGCAACGCTGAAGCTTTCTTT. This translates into CASSISTGNAEAFF.

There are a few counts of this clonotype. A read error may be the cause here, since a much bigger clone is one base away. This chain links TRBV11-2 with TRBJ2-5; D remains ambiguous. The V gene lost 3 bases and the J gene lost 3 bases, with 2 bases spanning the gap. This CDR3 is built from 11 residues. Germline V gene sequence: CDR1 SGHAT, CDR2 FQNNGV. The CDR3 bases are TGTGCCAGCAGCTTCGAAGAGACCCAGTACTTC. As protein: CASSFEETQYF.

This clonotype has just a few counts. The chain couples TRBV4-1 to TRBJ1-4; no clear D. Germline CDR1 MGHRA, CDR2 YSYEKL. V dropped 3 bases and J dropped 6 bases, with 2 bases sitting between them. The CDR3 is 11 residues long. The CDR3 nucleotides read TGCGCCAGCAGCCAGGATGAAAAACTGTTTTTT. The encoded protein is CASSQDEKLFF.

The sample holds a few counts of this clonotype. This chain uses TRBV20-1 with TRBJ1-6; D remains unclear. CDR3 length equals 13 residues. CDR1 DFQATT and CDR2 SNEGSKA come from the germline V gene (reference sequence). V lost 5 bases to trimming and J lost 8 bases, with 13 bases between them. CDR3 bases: TGCAGTGCTTCCGACCTGGAGCATTCACCCCTCCACTTT. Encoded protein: CSASDLEHSPLHF.

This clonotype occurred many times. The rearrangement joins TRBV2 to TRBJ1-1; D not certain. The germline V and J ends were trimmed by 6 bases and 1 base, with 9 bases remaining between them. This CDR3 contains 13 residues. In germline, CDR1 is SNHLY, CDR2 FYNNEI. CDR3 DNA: TGTGCCAGCAGGACCCATACGAACACTGAAGCTTTCTTT. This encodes CASRTHTNTEAFF.

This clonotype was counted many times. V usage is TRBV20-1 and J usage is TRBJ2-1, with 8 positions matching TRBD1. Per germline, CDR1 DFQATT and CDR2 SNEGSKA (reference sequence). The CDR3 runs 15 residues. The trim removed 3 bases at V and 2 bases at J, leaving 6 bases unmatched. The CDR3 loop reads CSARENRGTYNEQFF. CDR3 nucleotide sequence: TGCAGTGCTAGGGAGAACAGGGGGACCTACAATGAGCAGTTCTTC.

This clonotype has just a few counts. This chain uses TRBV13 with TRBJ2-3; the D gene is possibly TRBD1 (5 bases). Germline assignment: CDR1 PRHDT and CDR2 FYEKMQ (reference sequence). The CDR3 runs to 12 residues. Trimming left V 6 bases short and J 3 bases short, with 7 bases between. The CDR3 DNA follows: TGTGCCAGCAGGAAGGGGACAGATACGCAGTATTTT. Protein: CASRKGTDTQYF.

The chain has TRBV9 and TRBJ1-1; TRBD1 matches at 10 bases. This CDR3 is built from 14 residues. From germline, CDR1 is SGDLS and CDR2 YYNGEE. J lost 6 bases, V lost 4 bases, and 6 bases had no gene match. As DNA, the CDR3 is TGTGCCAGCAGCCCCAGACAGGGGGCAGCTGAAGCTTTCTTT. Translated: CASSPRQGAAEAFF. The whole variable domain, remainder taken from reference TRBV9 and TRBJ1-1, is DSGVTQTPKHLITATGQRVTLRCSPRSGDLSVYWYQQSLDQGLQFLIQYYNGEERAKGNILERFSAQQFPDLHSELNLSSLELGDSALYFCASSPRQGAAEAFFGQGTRLTVV.

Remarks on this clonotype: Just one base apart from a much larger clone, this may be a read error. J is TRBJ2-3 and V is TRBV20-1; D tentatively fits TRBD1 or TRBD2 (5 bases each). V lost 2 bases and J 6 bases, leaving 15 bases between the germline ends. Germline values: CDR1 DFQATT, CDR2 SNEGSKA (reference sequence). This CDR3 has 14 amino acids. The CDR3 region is CSARLGPKPDTQYF. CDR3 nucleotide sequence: TGCAGTGCTAGACTGGGACCAAAACCCGATACGCAGTATTTT.

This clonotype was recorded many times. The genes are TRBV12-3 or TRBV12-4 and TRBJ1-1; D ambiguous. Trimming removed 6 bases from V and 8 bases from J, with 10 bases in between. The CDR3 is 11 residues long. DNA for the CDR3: TGTGCCAGCAGCCTCGGACGGGAAGCTTTCTTT. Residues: CASSLGREAFF.

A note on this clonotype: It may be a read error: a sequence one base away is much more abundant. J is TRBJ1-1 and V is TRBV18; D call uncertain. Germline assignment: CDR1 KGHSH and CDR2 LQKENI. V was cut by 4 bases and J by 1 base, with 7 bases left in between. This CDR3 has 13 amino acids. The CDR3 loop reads CASSLNRNTEAFF. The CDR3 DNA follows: TGTGCCAGCTCACTTAACAGGAACACTGAAGCTTTCTTT.

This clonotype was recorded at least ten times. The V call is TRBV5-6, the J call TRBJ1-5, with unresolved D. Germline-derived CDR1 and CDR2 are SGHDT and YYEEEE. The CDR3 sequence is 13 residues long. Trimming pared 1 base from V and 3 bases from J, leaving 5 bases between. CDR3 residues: CASSLMDNQPQHF. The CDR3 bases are TGTGCCAGCAGCTTGATGGACAATCAGCCCCAGCATTTT.

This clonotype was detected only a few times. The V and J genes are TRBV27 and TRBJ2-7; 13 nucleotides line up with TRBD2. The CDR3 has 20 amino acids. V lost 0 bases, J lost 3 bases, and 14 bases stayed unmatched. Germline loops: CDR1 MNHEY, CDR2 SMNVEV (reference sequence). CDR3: CASSLSQAGLAGRSYYEQYF. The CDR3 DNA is TGTGCCAGCAGTTTATCACAAGCGGGACTAGCGGGACGTTCTTACTACGAGCAGTACTTC.

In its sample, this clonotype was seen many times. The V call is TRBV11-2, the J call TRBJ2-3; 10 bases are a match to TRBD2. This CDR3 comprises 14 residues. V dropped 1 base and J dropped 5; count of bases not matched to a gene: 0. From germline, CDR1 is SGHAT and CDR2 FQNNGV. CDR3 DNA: TGTGCCAGCAGCTTAGGGACTAGCGGAGATACGCAGTATTTT. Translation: CASSLGTSGDTQYF. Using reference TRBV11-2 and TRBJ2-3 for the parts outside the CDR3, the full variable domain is EAGVAQSPRYKIIEKRQSVAFWCNPISGHATLYWYQQILGQGPKLLIQFQNNGVVDDSQLPKDRFSAERLKGVDSTLKIQPAKLEDSAVYLCASSLGTSGDTQYFGPGTRLTVL.

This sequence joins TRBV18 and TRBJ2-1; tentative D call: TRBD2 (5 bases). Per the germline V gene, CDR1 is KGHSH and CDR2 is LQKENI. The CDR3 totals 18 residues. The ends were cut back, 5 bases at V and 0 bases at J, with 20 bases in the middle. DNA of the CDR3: TGTGCCAGCTCATCCCAGGAGAGGAGGAGTCTCTCCTACAATGAGCAGTTCTTC. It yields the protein CASSSQERRSLSYNEQFF. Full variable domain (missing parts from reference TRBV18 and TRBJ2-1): NAGVMQNPRHLVRRRGQEARLRCSPMKGHSHVYWYRQLPEEGLKFMVYLQKENIIDESGMPKERFSAEFPKEGPSILRIQQVVRGDSAAYFCASSSQERRSLSYNEQFFGPGTRLTVL.